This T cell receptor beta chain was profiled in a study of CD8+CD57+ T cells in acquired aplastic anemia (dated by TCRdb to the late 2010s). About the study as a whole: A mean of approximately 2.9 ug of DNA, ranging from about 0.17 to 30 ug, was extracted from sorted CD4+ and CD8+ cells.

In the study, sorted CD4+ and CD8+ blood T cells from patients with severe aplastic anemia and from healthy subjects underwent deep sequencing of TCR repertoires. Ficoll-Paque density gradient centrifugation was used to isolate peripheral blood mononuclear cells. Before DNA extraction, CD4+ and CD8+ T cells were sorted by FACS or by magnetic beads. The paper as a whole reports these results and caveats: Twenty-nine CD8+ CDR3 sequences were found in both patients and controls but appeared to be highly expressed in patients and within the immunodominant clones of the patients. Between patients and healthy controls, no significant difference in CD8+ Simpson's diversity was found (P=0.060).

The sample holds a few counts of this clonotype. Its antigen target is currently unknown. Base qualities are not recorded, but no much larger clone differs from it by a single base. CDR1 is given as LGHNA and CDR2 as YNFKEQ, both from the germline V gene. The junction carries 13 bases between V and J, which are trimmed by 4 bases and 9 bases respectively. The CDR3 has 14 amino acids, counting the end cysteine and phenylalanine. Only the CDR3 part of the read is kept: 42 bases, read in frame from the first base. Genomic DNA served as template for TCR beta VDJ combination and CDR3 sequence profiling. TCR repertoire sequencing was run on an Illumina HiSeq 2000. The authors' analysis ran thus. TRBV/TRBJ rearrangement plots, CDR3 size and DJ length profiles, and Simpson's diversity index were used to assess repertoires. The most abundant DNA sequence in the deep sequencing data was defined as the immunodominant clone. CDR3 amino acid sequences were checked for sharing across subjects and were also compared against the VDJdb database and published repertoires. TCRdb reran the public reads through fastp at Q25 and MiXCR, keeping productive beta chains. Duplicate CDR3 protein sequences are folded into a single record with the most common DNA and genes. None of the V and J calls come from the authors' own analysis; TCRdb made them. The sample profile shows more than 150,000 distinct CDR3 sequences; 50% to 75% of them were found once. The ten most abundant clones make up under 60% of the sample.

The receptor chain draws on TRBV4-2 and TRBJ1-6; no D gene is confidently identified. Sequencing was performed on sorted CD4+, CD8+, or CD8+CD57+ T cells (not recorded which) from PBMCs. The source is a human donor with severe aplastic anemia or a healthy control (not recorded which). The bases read TGTGCCAGCAGCCCCGATAGGCTGGGTTCACCCCTCCACTTT. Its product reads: CASSPDRLGSPLHF.